The TCR beta chain described here comes from a study of graft-versus-host responses after intestinal transplantation. Study-level information: Every recipient underwent anti-thymocyte globulin induction, then tacrolimus and steroids for approximately 3 years. Findings of the study overall: Present in recipient marrow, GvH clones included some that appeared first in ileum or blood. Circulating GvH clones peaking coincided with falling HvG clones soon after transplant.

In regard to this clone: The antigen is unknown.

V shed 4 bases and J shed 5 bases, with 18 bases lying between them. Germline CDR1 is SGHNT and CDR2 is YYREEE (reference sequence). The CDR3 runs 15 residues. Only in-frame clones appear in the TCRdb table, and some are missing; sequencing was by immunoSEQ multiplex PCR. The data hold tens of thousands of clones, with roughly 92% observed a single time. The chain combines TRBV5-4 with TRBJ1-1; D might be TRBD1 (6 bases). The specimen was unstimulated CD4+ T cells sorted from spleen or lymph node cells, collected before intestinal transplant. This TCR was recovered from a human donor who received an intestinal transplant. The CDR3 bases are TGTGCCAGCAGCCTAAATAACAGGGCGGCGACTGAAGCTTTCTTT. Translated, it gives CASSLNNRAATEAFF.